These 29 T cell receptor beta chains were sequenced from one sample in a study of CD8+ T cells in alopecia areata. In each case, RNA was isolated and then reverse transcribed into cDNA as the sequencing template. Sequencing used immunoSEQ multiplex PCR; TCRdb keeps in-frame clones, though not all of them. The sample holds a few hundred thousand clones, around 57% seen once. As to treatment: oral pan-JAK inhibitor, 5-10 mg twice daily. The starting material was CD4+ T cells sorted from blood, obtained at week 4, from a patient treated with tofacitinib. The receptors shown here come from a human donor with alopecia areata.

This sequence joins TRBV11-2 and TRBJ2-5; TRBD1 is a possible D gene (5 bases). V was cut by 0 bases and J by 5 bases, with 10 bases left in between. The length of the CDR3 is 14 residues. Germline V gene lookup returns CDR1 SGHAT and CDR2 FQNNGV. This CDR3 reads CASSLDRGLETQYF. The CDR3, as DNA: TGTGCCAGCAGCTTAGATAGGGGTCTGGAGACCCAGTACTTC.

This rearrangement joins TRBV30 to TRBJ1-1; TRBD1 might be the D (6 bases). CDR3 size: 16 residues. V lost 2 bases and J lost 1, with 17 bases in between. Per the germline V gene, CDR1 is GTSNPN and CDR2 is SVGIG (reference sequence). The CDR3 DNA reads as TGTGCCTGGAGTCCACAGGGTACGCCGAGGAACACTGAAGCTTTCTTT. It specifies CAWSPQGTPRNTEAFF.

This rearrangement joins TRBV2 to TRBJ2-5; D is ambiguous. Trimming left V 5 bases short and J 12 bases short, with 16 bases between. This CDR3 has 12 residues. The germline V gene has CDR1 SNHLY and CDR2 FYNNEI. CDR3 sequence (DNA): TGTGCCAGCAGTTCTGAGCCGCCTGCGGAGTACTTC. It specifies CASSSEPPAEYF. The whole variable domain, remainder taken from reference TRBV2 and TRBJ2-5, is EPEVTQTPSHQVTQMGQEVILRCVPISNHLYFYWYRQILGQKVEFLVSFYNNEISEKSEIFDDQFSVERPDGSNFTLKIRSTKLEDSAMYFCASSSEPPAEYFGPGTRLLVL.

The chain has TRBV29-1 and TRBJ2-7; D may be TRBD1 or TRBD2 (5 bases each). Trimming stripped 4 bases from V and 4 bases from J, with 17 bases between. The CDR3 sequence is 14 residues long. Looked up from germline, CDR1 is SQVTM and CDR2 is ANQGSEA. The DNA of the CDR3 is TGCAGCGTTGCTGGGGGAGTTATATGGTACGAGCAGTACTTC. It encodes CSVAGGVIWYEQYF.

This clone was seen a handful of times. One junction end does not reproduce the germline sequence, and a read error may be involved. The J gene is TRBJ1-5, the V gene TRBV10-3, with D uncertain. This CDR3 comprises 13 residues. CDR1 and CDR2 (germline): ENHRY, SYGVKD. The CDR3 DNA reads TGTGCCAGCAGTTACTCGGTCATCCAGCCCCAGCATTTT. It codes for CASSYSVIQPQHF.

The table lists this clone with a few counts. The J gene is TRBJ1-6, the V gene TRBV28, with D perhaps matching TRBD1 (6 bases). Germline loops: CDR1 MDHEN, CDR2 SYDVKM. Trimming took 3 bases from V and 8 from J, leaving 11 bases between them. This CDR3 has 14 amino acids. Written as DNA, the CDR3 is TGTGCCAGCAGTTTGGGCAGGGGAGATTCACCCCTCCACTTT. Its protein product is CASSLGRGDSPLHF.

This clone was seen only a few times. The V call is TRBV6-5, the J call TRBJ2-2; TRBD2 matches 8 bases. The germline V gene encodes CDR1 MNHEY and CDR2 SVGAGI. There are 15 residues in the CDR3. J gave up 1 base and V 7 bases, and 5 bases lay outside the gene matches. CDR3 region: CASTLGLVNTGELFF. For the CDR3, the DNA is TGTGCCAGCACCCTGGGACTAGTGAACACCGGGGAGCTGTTTTTT.

Here the CDR3 reads CASSRTPSGGSDTQYF. In DNA, the CDR3 is TGTGCCAGCAGCAGAACCCCTAGCGGGGGGTCAGATACGCAGTATTTT. The rearrangement uses TRBV5-6 and TRBJ2-3; 11 bases fit TRBD2. The trim removed 4 bases at V and 4 bases at J, leaving 8 bases unmatched. CDR3 length: 16 amino acids. CDR1 SGHDT and CDR2 YYEEEE come from the germline V gene. Looking up the rest from reference TRBV5-6 and TRBJ2-3 gives the full variable domain: DAGVTQSPTHLIKTRGQQVTLRCSPKSGHDTVSWYQQALGQGPQFIFQYYEEEERQRGNFPDRFSGHQFPNYSSELNVNALLLGDSALYLCASSRTPSGGSDTQYFGPGTRLTVL.

The rearrangement links TRBV25-1 to TRBJ2-3; 10 bases align to TRBD2. The CDR3 spans 14 residues. The V and J ends lost 8 bases and 0 bases, in that order; junction bases with no gene match: 2. The germline CDR1 and CDR2 sequences are MGHDK and SYGVNS. The CDR3 here is CASSAGGSTDTQYF. The CDR3 DNA is TGTGCCAGCTCAGCGGGGGGGAGCACAGATACGCAGTATTTT.

The chain combines TRBV2 with TRBJ2-2; D uncertain. CDR1 and CDR2 from the germline V gene are SNHLY and FYNNEI. Trimming removed 2 bases at V and 7 bases at J, with 11 bases between. This CDR3 has 14 residues. The CDR3 is CASSENGGIGELFF. The CDR3 nucleotides are TGTGCCAGCAGTGAAAATGGCGGAATCGGGGAGCTGTTTTTT.

The chain links TRBV29-1 to TRBJ2-1; D possibly uses TRBD1 or TRBD2 (5 bases each). Germline CDR1 SQVTM, CDR2 ANQGSEA. Trimming pared 4 bases from V and 10 bases from J, leaving 11 bases between. The CDR3 extends over 11 amino acids. The CDR3 region is CSVGGFGEQFF. The CDR3 DNA reads TGCAGCGTTGGGGGGTTCGGAGAGCAGTTCTTC.

This chain connects TRBV5-1 to TRBJ2-1; D call uncertain. Between the trimmed V and J ends, which lost 0 bases and 0 bases, there was a span of 10 bases. CDR1 and CDR2 (germline): SGHRS, YFSETQ. The CDR3 extends over 16 amino acids. The CDR3 sequence: CASSLEGRSSYNEQFF. In DNA form, the CDR3 reads TGCGCCAGCAGCTTGGAGGGCAGATCCTCCTACAATGAGCAGTTCTTC.

The rearrangement uses TRBV4-1 and TRBJ1-2; D gene unclear. V was clipped by 4 bases and J by 5 bases, with 14 bases between them. CDR1 is MGHRA, CDR2 YSYEKL, per germline. The CDR3 is 14 amino acids. DNA of the CDR3: TGCGCCAGCAGCCCCTCCGGGGAGTGGTATGGCTACACCTTC. Its translation is CASSPSGEWYGYTF.

This clone showed up just a few times. Germline is not matched at one junction end, which may reflect a read error. CDR3 nucleotide sequence: TGTGCCATCAGTGTTTCCGGGAACACCGGGGAGCTGTTTTTT. It is translated as CAISVSGNTGELFF. The rearrangement links TRBV6-5 to TRBJ2-2; D is unresolved. Germline V gives CDR1 MNHEY, CDR2 SVGAGI. The length of the CDR3 is 14 residues.

The genes are TRBV10-3 and TRBJ1-1; possibly TRBD1 for D (6 bases). Trimming took 7 bases from V and 0 from J, leaving 9 bases between them. The length of the CDR3 is 13 residues. Germline-derived CDR1 and CDR2 are ENHRY and SYGVKD. For the CDR3, the DNA is TGTGCCATCAAGGGGGGGATGAACACTGAAGCTTTCTTT. Translating it yields CAIKGGMNTEAFF.

The chain combines TRBV4-3 with TRBJ1-6, with D unclear. The germline gives CDR1 LGHNA, CDR2 YSLEER. V gave up 2 bases and J gave up 9 bases, with 14 bases separating them. This CDR3 has 15 residues. The CDR3 here is CASSQQGLGSSPLHF. The CDR3 DNA reads as TGCGCCAGCAGCCAACAAGGACTAGGAAGTTCACCCCTCCACTTT.

The chain carries TRBV4-1 and TRBJ2-1, with 7 bases aligning to TRBD2. V dropped 1 base and J dropped 5; count of bases not matched to a gene: 11. CDR3 size: 17 residues. The germline V gene has CDR1 MGHRA and CDR2 YSYEKL. CDR3 DNA sequence: TGCGCCAGCAGCCAAGTGGGAAGCGGGGAACCAAACAATGAGCAGTTCTTC. The encoded protein is CASSQVGSGEPNNEQFF.

There are a few counts of this clone. The chain carries TRBV11-2 and TRBJ2-3; 8 nucleotides agree with TRBD2. V lost 2 bases to trimming and J lost 5 bases; unmatched junction nucleotides: 6. The germline gives CDR1 SGHAT, CDR2 FQNNGV. The CDR3 covers 15 residues. DNA for the CDR3: TGTGCCAGCAGCTTAAACCGCGCGGGGGGAGATACGCAGTATTTT. This gives the protein CASSLNRAGGDTQYF.

The chain carries TRBV19 and TRBJ2-3, with 7 nucleotides matching TRBD1. Per germline, CDR1 LNHDA and CDR2 SQIVND (reference sequence). V dropped 5 bases and J dropped 0; count of bases not matched to a gene: 8. This CDR3 is 16 amino acids long. CDR3 in amino acids: CASSPGTALSTDTQYF. For the CDR3, the DNA is TGTGCCAGTAGTCCCGGGACAGCGTTAAGCACAGATACGCAGTATTTT.

This clone has only a few counts. This chain links TRBV7-2 with TRBJ1-6; D possibly corresponds to TRBD1 (5 bases). V was pared by 11 bases and J by 3 bases, with 17 bases between. The CDR3 is made up of 15 amino acids. Per the germline V gene, CDR1 is SGHTA and CDR2 is FQGNSA. The CDR3 DNA sequence: TGTGCCTGCGGCCCGACAGCGAGCTATAATTCACCCCTCCACTTT. Its translation is CACGPTASYNSPLHF.

This sequence joins TRBV2 and TRBJ1-1; no firm D call. V was pared by 6 bases and J by 1 base, with 12 bases between. From germline, CDR1 is SNHLY and CDR2 FYNNEI. CDR3 size: 14 residues. The CDR3: CASRSFLGNTEAFF. CDR3 DNA sequence: TGTGCCAGCAGGTCCTTTCTAGGGAACACTGAAGCTTTCTTT.

The chain carries TRBV7-6 and TRBJ2-3; 9 nucleotides match TRBD2. Germline loops: CDR1 SGHVS, CDR2 FNYEAQ. This CDR3 is built from 19 residues. V shed 1 base and J 0 bases; nucleotides not matched to a gene: 11. The CDR3 here is CASSLGRLAGKPSTDTQYF. CDR3 DNA: TGTGCCAGCAGCTTAGGTCGTCTAGCGGGGAAACCTAGCACAGATACGCAGTATTTT. Together with reference TRBV7-6 and TRBJ2-3, the CDR3 gives the full variable domain: GAGVSQSPRYKVTKRGQDVALRCDPISGHVSLYWYRQALGQGPEFLTYFNYEAQQDKSGLPNDRFSAERPEGSISTLTIQRTEQRDSAMYRCASSLGRLAGKPSTDTQYFGPGTRLTVL.

Only a few counts were recorded for this clone. V usage is TRBV29-1 and J usage is TRBJ2-3, with D perhaps assigned TRBD1 or TRBD2 (5 bases each). The CDR3 totals 12 residues. Germline CDR1 and CDR2: SQVTM and ANQGSEA. V was clipped by 3 bases and J by 2 bases, with 6 bases between them. The CDR3 DNA reads as TGCAGCGTTGAGGGGGACACAGATACGCAGTATTTT. Its protein product is CSVEGDTDTQYF.

The V gene is TRBV11-2, the J gene TRBJ2-5; D is ambiguous. The V end was cut by 2 bases, the J end by 5 bases, with 9 bases between. Looked up from germline, CDR1 is SGHAT and CDR2 is FQNNGV. The length of the CDR3 is 13 residues. The CDR3, as DNA: TGTGCCAGCAGCTTATGGGAAGGCGAGACCCAGTACTTC. Its protein product is CASSLWEGETQYF.

V is TRBV11-3 and J is TRBJ2-5; D remains ambiguous. Germline-derived CDR1 and CDR2 are SGHNT and YENEEA. The CDR3 contains 14 residues. The V end lost 2 bases, the J end lost 0 bases, and 7 bases lay between the germline ends. CDR3 coding DNA: TGTGCCAGCAGCTTAATGGGGTACCAAGAGACCCAGTACTTC. Its protein product is CASSLMGYQETQYF.

The chain joins TRBV29-1 to TRBJ2-5; no definite D call. Per the germline V gene, CDR1 is SQVTM and CDR2 is ANQGSEA. The CDR3 loop spans 12 amino acids. V was pared by 7 bases and J by 0 bases, with 9 bases between. CDR3 loop: CSAAVNQETQYF. DNA for the CDR3: TGCAGCGCCGCAGTGAACCAAGAGACCCAGTACTTC.

This chain links TRBV30 with TRBJ1-2; tentative D call: TRBD1 (6 bases). V was pared by 5 bases and J by 3 bases, with 13 bases between. CDR1 and CDR2 (germline): GTSNPN, SVGIG (reference sequence). The CDR3 totals 13 residues. The chain's CDR3 is CAWGDRSDYGYTF. CDR3 DNA: TGTGCCTGGGGTGACAGGAGCGACTATGGCTACACCTTC.

The chain has TRBV5-1 and TRBJ2-5; the D gene is possibly TRBD1 (6 bases). V lost 2 bases and J 7 bases, leaving 9 bases between the germline ends. Germline CDR1 is SGHRS and CDR2 is YFSETQ. The CDR3 consists of 12 residues. As DNA, the CDR3 is TGCGCCAGCAGCTTAGGCAGGGGGACCCAGTACTTC. This codes for CASSLGRGTQYF.

The rearrangement joins TRBV15 to TRBJ1-1; D call uncertain. The CDR3 has 11 residues. V lost 1 base, J lost 8 bases, and 5 bases lay in between. Looked up from germline, CDR1 is LNHNV and CDR2 is YYDKDF (reference sequence). The DNA for the CDR3 is TGTGCCACCAGCAGAGGCTTAGAAGCTTTCTTT. It specifies CATSRGLEAFF.